These T cell receptor beta chains were read from a single sample in a study of OX40 agonist ivuxolimab in advanced cancers. Sequencing was performed with immunoSEQ multiplex PCR; in TCRdb, only in-frame clones are kept and a portion is missing. The sample includes tens of thousands of clones, around 80% of them seen just once. The input for sequencing was CD4+ or CD8+ T cells sorted from blood, taken in a trial of the OX40 agonist ivuxolimab. Source of these receptors: an adult with an advanced solid tumor such as melanoma, head and neck, liver or kidney cancer. CDR3s include the opening cysteine and the closing phenylalanine or tryptophan. A D gene is named only where the DNA matches it firmly. Some rows have no size entry. The others give once, few or many, or a class for an expanded clone.

v_gene	len	abundance	j_gene	d_gene	CDR3nt	CDR3aa
TRBV7-2	13	NA	TRBJ2-1	NA	TGTGCCAGCAGCTTATCTCGAGCGAGTGAGCAGTTCTTC	CASSLSRASEQFF
TRBV5-1	19	NA	TRBJ2-2	NA	TGCGCCAGCAGCCCTGGGCGAGGGAGTAGGGCTTGGAACACCGGGGAGCTGTTTTTT	CASSPGRGSRAWNTGELFF
TRBV5-1	15	once	TRBJ1-4	NA	TGCGCCAGCAGTCGGGGGGCAGGCGTTAATGAAAAACTGTTTTTT	CASSRGAGVNEKLFF
TRBV7-6	16	NA	TRBJ2-7	TRBD2	TGTGCCAGCAGCTCAGGACTAGCGGGAGTTGGCTACGAGCAGTACTTC	CASSSGLAGVGYEQYF
TRBV18	18	NA	TRBJ2-5	NA	TGTGCCAGCTCACCAAGGACCCCGGCAGGACCCGAACAAGAGACCCAGTACTTC	CASSPRTPAGPEQETQYF
TRBV6-1	14	NA	TRBJ2-2	TRBD1	TGTGCCAGCAAAGGACAGGGGGCAACCGGGGAGCTGTTTTTT	CASKGQGATGELFF
TRBV5-1	14	NA	TRBJ2-1	NA	TGCGCCAGCAGCTTACGGGACCATTACAATGAGCAGTTCTTC	CASSLRDHYNEQFF
TRBV28	13	NA	TRBJ1-5	NA	TGTGCCAGCATCCAGGGTTTCAATCAGCCCCAGCATTTT	CASIQGFNQPQHF
TRBV19	13	NA	TRBJ1-2	NA	TGTGCCAGTCGCACAGGTCTGGGGTATGGCTACACCTTC	CASRTGLGYGYTF
TRBV5-1	15	NA	TRBJ2-3	NA	TGCGCCAGCAGCTCACAGGCGTCGTTCACAGATACGCAGTATTTT	CASSSQASFTDTQYF
TRBV15	17	NA	TRBJ1-1	NA	TGTGCCACCAGCAGCCCTCTATCGGGTGAACGGAACACTGAAGCTTTCTTT	CATSSPLSGERNTEAFF
TRBV15	16	NA	TRBJ2-2	NA	TGTGCCACCAGCATTCTAGACAGACCCAACACCGGGGAGCTGTTTTTT	CATSILDRPNTGELFF
TRBV5-1	13	NA	TRBJ2-7	TRBD1	TGCGCCAGCAGCTTGCTGACAGGGCAAGAGCAGTACTTC	CASSLLTGQEQYF
TRBV28	15	NA	TRBJ1-5	NA	TGTGCCAGCAGTTTCCGGAGAGGGGACCGTCAGCCCCAGCATTTT	CASSFRRGDRQPQHF
TRBV30	17	NA	TRBJ2-7	TRBD2	TGTGCCTGGAGTGCCCATAGTTTACAGCGGGAGTGCCACGAGCAGTACTTC	CAWSAHSLQRECHEQYF
TRBV18	12	NA	TRBJ1-1	TRBD1	TGTGCCAGCTCGAACAGGGGGTCTGAAGCTTTCTTT	CASSNRGSEAFF
TRBV7-8	14	NA	TRBJ2-2	TRBD1	TGTGCCAGCAGCTGGGGGACAGCCACCGGGGAGCTGTTTTTT	CASSWGTATGELFF
TRBV4-3	18	NA	TRBJ1-1	NA	TGCGCCAGCAGTCCCTCTTACAAGGGTTCTATGGGTAGGAGTGGAGCTTTCTTT	CASSPSYKGSMGRSGAFF
TRBV5-1	14	NA	TRBJ1-1	NA	TGCGCCAGCAGCTTTGGGGGTCCCGACACTGAAGCTTTCTTT	CASSFGGPDTEAFF
TRBV18	13	NA	TRBJ1-6	NA	TGTGCCAGCTCAAAGGGACCAAATTCACCCCTCCACTTT	CASSKGPNSPLHF
TRBV29-1	15	once	TRBJ1-2	NA	TGCAGCGTTGGCGGCCAAGGGCTGGGTAACTATGGCTACACCTTC	CSVGGQGLGNYGYTF
TRBV2	16	NA	TRBJ2-1	TRBD2	TGTGCCAGCAGTCGGACTAGCGGGAACCCCTACAATGAGCAGTTCTTC	CASSRTSGNPYNEQFF
TRBV5-1	14	NA	TRBJ2-3	NA	TGCGCCAGCACGCAGGGTTCGGGCACAGATACGCAGTATTTT	CASTQGSGTDTQYF
TRBV7-2	13	once	TRBJ1-1	NA	TGTGCCAGCAGCCCCCAAATGAACACTGAAGCTTTCTTT	CASSPQMNTEAFF
TRBV6-1	14	NA	TRBJ1-2	NA	TGTGCCAGCAGTGAAGGAACAGGGTTGTATGGCTACACCTTC	CASSEGTGLYGYTF
TRBV7-2	16	NA	TRBJ2-3	TRBD2	TGTGCCAGCAGCGAAGAGTTAGCGGGAGGGCGGTACGCGCAGTATTTT	CASSEELAGGRYAQYF
TRBV28	15	NA	TRBJ2-1	NA	TGTGCCAGCAGGGTTGGATCTCAGGGGGGCGATGAGCAGTTCTTC	CASRVGSQGGDEQFF
TRBV10-3	12	once	TRBJ1-5	NA	TGTGCCATCAGTGAAAATAATCAGCCCCAGCATTTT	CAISENNQPQHF
TRBV4-2	24	NA	TRBJ2-3	TRBD2	TGTGCCAGCAGCCCATCCCGGGGAGGGGGCTACTCGGGACTAGCGGGATCTAGCACAGATACGCAGTATTTT	CASSPSRGGGYSGLAGSSTDTQYF
TRBV6-5	16	NA	TRBJ1-1	TRBD1	TGTGCCAGCAGTTACTCAATGGCAGGGGGAGTTTGGGGAGCTTTCTTT	CASSYSMAGGVWGAFF
TRBV21-1	14	NA	TRBJ2-7	NA	TGTGCCAGCAGCAAAGTATGTGGCTCCTACGAGCAGTACTTC	CASSKVCGSYEQYF
TRBV7-9	15	NA	TRBJ1-6	NA	TGTGCCAGCAGCTTAGGAGGGAGAACGAGTTCACCCCTCCACTTT	CASSLGGRTSSPLHF
TRBV19	14	once	TRBJ1-1	TRBD1	TGTGCCAGTAAGCCAGGGGGGGTTCATACTGAAGCTTTCTTT	CASKPGGVHTEAFF
TRBV6-1	15	NA	TRBJ2-3	TRBD1	TGTGCCAGCAGATACAGCCCAGGGGGTTTAGATACGCAGTATTTT	CASRYSPGGLDTQYF
TRBV5-4	15	NA	TRBJ2-1	TRBD2	TGTGCCAGCAGCTCCGCGGGACTAGCGGGGAATGAGCAGTTCTTC	CASSSAGLAGNEQFF
TRBV2	14	NA	TRBJ2-6	NA	TGTGCCAGCAGTGAGCTCTCTGGGGCCAACGTCCTGACTTTC	CASSELSGANVLTF
TRBV21-1	18	NA	TRBJ2-7	NA	TGTGCCAGCAGCAAAGGCAAGAATCCCGCCCCGGACCCCTACGAGCAGTACTTC	CASSKGKNPAPDPYEQYF
TRBV15	15	NA	TRBJ1-5	NA	TGTGCCACCAGCAGAGAACGAACGAGCAATCAGCCCCAGCATTTT	CATSRERTSNQPQHF
TRBV19	18	NA	TRBJ2-1	NA	TGTGCCAGTAGTATCCAGGTCGGGGCTAGGGGCCTTAGGAATGAGCAGTTCTTC	CASSIQVGARGLRNEQFF
TRBV4-3	15	NA	TRBJ1-2	NA	TGCGCCAGCAGCCAAGATAGGAGGCGCTCACCTGGCTACACCTTC	CASSQDRRRSPGYTF
TRBV7-2	14	NA	TRBJ1-3	NA	TGTGCCAGCAGCCCAGACTGGGGAGGGGACACCATATATTTT	CASSPDWGGDTIYF
TRBV5-4	14	few	TRBJ2-7	NA	TGTGCCAGCAGCTTGGGTGGGATAACCTACGAGCAGTACTTC	CASSLGGITYEQYF
TRBV29-1	13	NA	TRBJ1-1	TRBD1	TGCAGCGTCTACAGGGGGCTTTACACTGAAGCTTTCTTT	CSVYRGLYTEAFF
TRBV6-5	14	NA	TRBJ1-5	NA	TGTGCCAGCAGAGGGACATTGAGCAATCAGCCCCAGCATTTT	CASRGTLSNQPQHF